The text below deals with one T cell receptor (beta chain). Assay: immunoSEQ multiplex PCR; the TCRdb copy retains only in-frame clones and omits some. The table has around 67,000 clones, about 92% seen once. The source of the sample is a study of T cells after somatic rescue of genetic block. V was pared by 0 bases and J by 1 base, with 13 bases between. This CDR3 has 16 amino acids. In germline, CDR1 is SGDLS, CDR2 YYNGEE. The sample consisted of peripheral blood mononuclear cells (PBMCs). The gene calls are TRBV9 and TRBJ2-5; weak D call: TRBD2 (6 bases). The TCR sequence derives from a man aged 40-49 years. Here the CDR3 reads CASSVGFRRGQETQYF. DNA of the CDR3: TGTGCCAGCAGCGTAGGGTTTAGGAGGGGCCAAGAGACCCAGTACTTC.